The clone carrying this T cell receptor (beta chain) has a handful of counts. The antigen is not known. V lost 2 bases, J lost 5 bases, and 11 bases lay in between. Per the germline V gene, CDR1 is MNHEY and CDR2 is SVGEGT. The CDR3 runs to 14 residues. This sample was taken from a study of T cell repertoires in cytomegalovirus infection. Overall study: Public TCR beta signatures were indicative of both CMV infection and a matching HLA type.

Overall study results and limits: Summed public TCR beta family frequency identified CMV carriers bearing the relevant HLA. Predominance within the ex vivo response was attributable to HLA-C-restricted CMV-specific TCR beta clonotypes.

TCRdb re-derived calls from the reads in MiXCR, one entry per CDR3 protein. The sample lists about 160,000 distinct CDR3 sequences, roughly 18% occurring once. Source material: CD8+ T cells from PBMCs. The receptor's source is a human donor in good health (CMV status not recorded). Some clones in this sample may be carry-over from other donors' samples. The chain combines TRBV6-2 or TRBV6-3 with TRBJ2-3, with a possible D match to TRBD2 (6 bases). CDR3 DNA: TGTGCCAGCAGTTACGAAGGAGGGAGAGATACGCAGTATTTT. It translates to CASSYEGGRDTQYF.